Described below is a single T cell receptor beta chain sequence and its context. There is no known antigen for this receptor. No base quality values were provided; no much bigger clone lies one nucleotide off. The data derive from a study of T cell responses to AZD1222 COVID-19 vaccine (dated by TCRdb to 2020 to 2023). Describing the broader study: AZD1222 recipients whose second dose came at about 4 weeks and those whose second dose came at about 12 weeks were combined into one group, since spike-specific TCR depth and breadth did not differ between the two schedules. Enrollment into the trials was organized by age into subgroups of 18-55, 56-69 and 70-plus years, and those subgroups contained roughly 150, 30 and 60 TCR-sequenced participants, respectively. A total of 230 to 250 trial participants underwent TCR sequencing, of whom approximately 200 had received two doses of AZD1222 and some 25 had received two doses of the MenACWY control vaccine. Summary of the overall study and its limitations: Nearly half of unique spike-specific TCRs reportedly recognized epitopes outside regions mutated in the B.1.351 and B.1.1.7 variants. After two AZD1222 doses, spike-specific TCR breadth and depth were significantly higher than at day 0 and than in MenACWY recipients. Conclusions about previously exposed vaccinees are limited because only six or seven AZD1222 recipients were SARS-CoV-2 seropositive at baseline. In the small 56-69-year group, the increase in depth fell short of significance, most likely because of low power. Because no day 14 peak-response samples were available, repertoires were characterized only after the peak T cell response. Participants were mostly white British and included more females than males, and it was suggested by the authors that clonal diversity may have been underestimated. The vaccine-associated CD4 TCRs covered the entire spike protein, and the dominant responses fell in regions 160-218 and 743-854.

The meaning of the sample's time point label: baseline before first vaccination. Vaccinee samples came from UK trials COV001 and COV002, including a single-blind randomized controlled phase 2/3 trial of AZD1222 (ChAdOx1 nCoV-19) in healthy adults. For TCRbeta chain sequencing, PBMC samples were collected from trial participants at day 0 and at day 28 after the second dose. Reading the germline V gene (reference sequence) gives CDR1 LNHDA and CDR2 SQIVND. Trimmed from V: 4 bases; trimmed from J: 9 bases; junction bases lacking a gene match: 9. The CDR3 sequence holds 14 residues, the cysteine and phenylalanine included. Of all the DNA, just the CDR3 is kept, 42 bases in frame from base 1. The CDR3 regions of human TCRbeta chains were analyzed by immunosequencing. Processing in the source paper ran as follows. Repertoire TCRs were matched against a reference library of SARS-CoV-2-specific TCRs generated with the MIRA antigen-specificity platform. Breadth was defined as the fraction of unique TCRs that were SARS-CoV-2-associated. Depth was defined as the fraction of total T cells that were SARS-CoV-2-associated. Each spike-specific TCR was assigned to its reactive spike region and to a CD4 or CD8 class using the MIRA data. Log10-transformed breadth and depth values were compared by one-way ANOVA with Sidak's multiple comparisons tests. The table comes from immuneACCESS by way of TCRdb, which keeps in-frame sequences with V and J called. Part of the clones is missing from these tables; in studies checked, under half for an unresolved V gene and the rest for unknown reasons. That table supplies the V and J calls and clone size; D and trimming were determined from the DNA. This sample has some 100,000 clones in its table, and approximately 88% of those were observed once. Approximately 16% of the sample lies in the top ten.

This receptor was taken from an adult in good health. The receptor chain draws on TRBV19 and TRBJ1-1; 9 bases in the middle match TRBD1. This specimen was peripheral blood, taken on day 0 of AZD1222 vaccination. CDR3 loop: CASSTGDRVGKAFF. The sequenced DNA: TGTGCCAGTAGTACAGGGGACAGGGTTGGGAAAGCTTTCTTT.